The 15 T cell receptor beta chains given below trace back to one sample, sequenced in a study of CD8 T cells in ankylosing spondylitis. Study outcomes and limitations: Blood of patients with ankylosing spondylitis appeared to be characterized by a TCR beta motif of fewer than 10 highly homologous variants.

TCRdb re-called the 5' RACE reads through MiXCR, storing one row per CDR3 protein. The sample includes hundreds of thousands of distinct CDR3 sequences, approximately 10% of them seen just once. No antigen is known for these receptors. The sample was blood, either unsorted or a sorted T cell fraction (not recorded which). The receptors were sampled from a male donor with ankylosing spondylitis.

Many counts were recorded for this clonotype. The rearrangement links TRBV4-1 to TRBJ2-5, with 7 bases fitting TRBD2. CDR3 length equals 18 residues. Germline CDR1 reads MGHRA; CDR2 reads YSYEKL. Trimming cost V 0 bases and J 0 bases; bases outside gene matches: 10. The CDR3 sequence: CASSQEMAGTTHQETQYF. CDR3 nucleotides: TGCGCCAGCAGCCAAGAAATGGCCGGGACTACCCACCAAGAGACCCAGTACTTC.

The rearrangement joins TRBV5-1 to TRBJ2-3; D gene ambiguous. The CDR3 extends over 14 amino acids. V dropped 0 bases and J dropped 4 bases, with 9 bases sitting between them. CDR1 is SGHRS and CDR2 is YFSETQ in the germline V gene. Here the CDR3 reads CASSLESPADTQYF. The CDR3 DNA sequence: TGCGCCAGCAGCTTGGAGTCCCCCGCAGATACGCAGTATTTT.

Ten or more counts support this clonotype. This chain connects TRBV20-1 to TRBJ2-2, with a tentative D call TRBD2 (5 bases). Trimming cost V 8 bases and J 2 bases, with 12 bases left between them. This CDR3 has 13 residues. CDR1 is DFQATT, CDR2 SNEGSKA, per germline (reference sequence). Written as DNA, the CDR3 is TGCAGTAGTCGGACGGGAAACACCGGGGAGCTGTTTTTT. Translated, it gives CSSRTGNTGELFF.

This clonotype showed up just a few times. The CDR3 nucleotides are TGTGCCACCAGCAGAGAGGGGCGGGGGTATGAGCAGTTCTTC. This gives the protein CATSREGRGYEQFF. This chain uses TRBV15 with TRBJ2-1; TRBD2 agrees at 7 bases. There are 14 residues in the CDR3. In germline, CDR1 is LNHNV, CDR2 YYDKDF (reference sequence). Trimming removed 0 bases from V and 8 bases from J; junction bases left unmatched: 4.

This clonotype was seen only a few times. J is TRBJ2-5 and V is TRBV12-3 or TRBV12-4; 7 bases agree with TRBD1. V was pared by 3 bases and J by 0 bases, with 1 base of the junction left unmatched. This CDR3 is built from 14 residues. The CDR3 reads CASSLDRHQETQYF. The DNA of the CDR3 is TGTGCCAGCAGTTTGGACAGGCACCAAGAGACCCAGTACTTC.

The chain links TRBV11-3 to TRBJ2-1; no firm D call. Germline CDR1 SGHNT, CDR2 YENEEA. The length of the CDR3 is 13 residues. V lost 5 bases and J lost 5, with 10 bases in between. The CDR3 nucleotides read TGTGCCAGCAGCGCAATCCAGGACAATGAGCAGTTCTTC. This codes for CASSAIQDNEQFF.

This chain links TRBV27 with TRBJ1-1, with D possibly TRBD1 on 5 matching bases. Trimming removed 8 bases from V and 4 bases from J, with 20 bases in between. The CDR3 covers 15 residues. Germline V gene lookup returns CDR1 MNHEY and CDR2 SMNVEV (reference sequence). In nucleotides, the CDR3 is TGTGCCAGCTCTGCCCTAGGGACTATCCCCACTGAAGCTTTCTTT. Its protein product is CASSALGTIPTEAFF.

The chain recombines TRBV6-2 or TRBV6-3 with TRBJ2-1; 8 bases align to TRBD2. This CDR3 is 14 amino acids long. Germline V CDR1 and CDR2: MNHEY, SVGEGT. V lost 5 bases to trimming and J lost 7 bases; unmatched junction nucleotides: 7. The CDR3 spells CASSLESGRNEQFF. DNA for the CDR3: TGTGCCAGCAGTCTCGAAAGCGGGAGAAATGAGCAGTTCTTC.

This clonotype was counted between two and nine times. The rearrangement links TRBV15 to TRBJ2-5; D perhaps matches TRBD1 (7 bases). There are 15 residues in the CDR3. The germline V and J ends were trimmed by 5 bases and 0 bases, with 13 bases remaining between them. Germline assignment: CDR1 LNHNV and CDR2 YYDKDF (reference sequence). The CDR3 DNA sequence: TGTGCCACCAGCGGCGGGACAGTCTACCAAGAGACCCAGTACTTC. Translated, it gives CATSGGTVYQETQYF.

This CDR3 reads CASSLASISRTEAFF. The CDR3 nucleotides read TGTGCCAGCAGCTTAGCGTCAATTAGCCGGACTGAAGCTTTCTTT. V gene TRBV7-8 combines with J gene TRBJ1-1; D remains unclear. The CDR3 totals 15 residues. Trimming left V 0 bases short and J 5 bases short, with 13 bases between. CDR1 and CDR2 from the germline V gene are SGHVS and FQNEAQ.

As to this clonotype: Compared with germline, one end of the junction differs, possibly owing to a read error. The chain combines TRBV6-6 with TRBJ2-7; 8 bases fit TRBD1. Germline lookup yields CDR1 MNHNY and CDR2 SVGAGI (reference sequence). CDR3 length: 11 amino acids. CDR3 nucleotides: TGTGCCAGCAGTTACGGACAGGGTACACACTTC. Translation: CASSYGQGTHF.

This clonotype was found a few times. This chain connects TRBV5-1 to TRBJ1-6, with D unclear. The CDR3 is made up of 15 amino acids. The V gene's germline CDR1 is SGHRS and CDR2 YFSETQ. V lost 4 bases, J lost 7 bases, and 15 bases lay in between. CDR3 in amino acids: CASSSGRLRNSPLHF. The CDR3 DNA is TGCGCCAGCAGCAGTGGAAGACTGCGGAATTCACCCCTCCACTTT.

This clonotype was seen repeatedly, ten times or more. The chain is built from TRBV7-6 and TRBJ2-1; TRBD1 matches 8 bases. The germline V gene has CDR1 SGHVS and CDR2 FNYEAQ. J was trimmed by 8 bases and V by 3 bases; bases with no gene match: 6. The CDR3 has 14 residues. As DNA, the CDR3 is TGTGCCAGCAGCTTTACCGACAGGGGCCATGAGCAGTTCTTC. This sequence encodes CASSFTDRGHEQFF.

The chain couples TRBV5-1 to TRBJ1-6; 7 positions match TRBD1. The CDR3 is 12 residues long. The trim removed 9 bases at V and 6 bases at J, leaving 3 bases unmatched. Looked up from germline, CDR1 is SGHRS and CDR2 is YFSETQ. The CDR3 nucleotides are TGCGCCACCGGGGACAGTAATTCACCCCTCCACTTT. This codes for CATGDSNSPLHF.

A remark on this clonotype: A read error may produce the germline difference seen at one junction end. The chain couples TRBV6-2 or TRBV6-3 to TRBJ2-7; 8 nucleotides line up with TRBD2. The V gene's germline CDR1 is MNHEY and CDR2 SVGEGT. This CDR3 is built from 15 residues. The CDR3 bases are TGTACCAGCAGTTTTCCAGCGGGAGTCAGATACGAGCAGTACTTC. This gives the protein CTSSFPAGVRYEQYF.